This T cell receptor beta chain was obtained from a study of blood T cell repertoires in COVID-19. For the study at large: Sites in the United States, Italy and Spain provided acute and convalescent COVID-19 samples.

CDR3 size: 14 residues. Germline CDR1 is SNHLY and CDR2 is FYNNEI. The V and J ends lost 6 bases and 2 bases, in that order; junction bases with no gene match: 5. Per the original methods: Estimation of nucleated cell counts was performed using reference gene primer amplification. Generated by immunoSEQ multiplex PCR, the TCRdb table keeps only in-frame clones and is missing some. V, J and clone size reflect that table, while D and trimming were determined from the DNA. This sample carries under 250,000 clones, about four fifths of them seen once, and the ten largest clones take 8.5% to 10%. Participant-reported clinical history was the basis for cohort assignment.

The V gene is TRBV2, the J gene TRBJ2-7; 9 bases map to TRBD1. The specimen was PBMCs or T cells enriched from blood (not recorded which). The clonotype originates from a woman aged 45-65 years with acute COVID-19. CDR3 region: CASRMDRGPYEQYF. CDR3 in DNA: TGTGCCAGCAGAATGGACAGGGGCCCCTACGAGCAGTACTTC. The variable domain in full, with the rest retrieved from reference TRBV2 and TRBJ2-7, is EPEVTQTPSHQVTQMGQEVILRCVPISNHLYFYWYRQILGQKVEFLVSFYNNEISEKSEIFDDQFSVERPDGSNFTLKIRSTKLEDSAMYFCASRMDRGPYEQYFGPGTRLTVT.